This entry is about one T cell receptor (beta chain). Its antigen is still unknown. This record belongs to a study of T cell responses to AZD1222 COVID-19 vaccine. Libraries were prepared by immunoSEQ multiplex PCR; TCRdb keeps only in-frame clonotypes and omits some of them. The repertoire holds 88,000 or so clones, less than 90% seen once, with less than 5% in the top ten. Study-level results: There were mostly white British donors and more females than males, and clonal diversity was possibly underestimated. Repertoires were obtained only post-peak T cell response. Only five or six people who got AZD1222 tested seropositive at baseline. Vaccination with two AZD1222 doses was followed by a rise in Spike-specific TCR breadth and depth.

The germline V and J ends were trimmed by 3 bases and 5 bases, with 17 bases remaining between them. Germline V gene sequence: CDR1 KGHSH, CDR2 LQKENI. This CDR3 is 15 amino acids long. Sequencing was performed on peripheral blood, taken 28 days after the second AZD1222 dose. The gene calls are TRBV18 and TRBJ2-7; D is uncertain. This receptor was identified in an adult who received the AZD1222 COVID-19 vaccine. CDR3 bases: TGTGCCAGCTCACCCTCGAATAAGCGCGCCCACGAGCAGTACTTC. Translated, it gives CASSPSNKRAHEQYF.